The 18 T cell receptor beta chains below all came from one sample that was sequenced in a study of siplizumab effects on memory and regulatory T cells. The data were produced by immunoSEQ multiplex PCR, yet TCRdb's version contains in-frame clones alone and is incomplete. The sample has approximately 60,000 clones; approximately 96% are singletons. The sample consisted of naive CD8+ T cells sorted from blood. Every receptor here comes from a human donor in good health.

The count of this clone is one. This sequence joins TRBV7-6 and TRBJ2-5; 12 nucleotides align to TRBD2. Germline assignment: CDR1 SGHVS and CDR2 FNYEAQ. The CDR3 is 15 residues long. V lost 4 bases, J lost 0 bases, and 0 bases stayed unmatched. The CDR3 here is CASSWTSGDQETQYF. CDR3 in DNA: TGTGCCAGCAGCTGGACTAGCGGGGACCAAGAGACCCAGTACTTC.

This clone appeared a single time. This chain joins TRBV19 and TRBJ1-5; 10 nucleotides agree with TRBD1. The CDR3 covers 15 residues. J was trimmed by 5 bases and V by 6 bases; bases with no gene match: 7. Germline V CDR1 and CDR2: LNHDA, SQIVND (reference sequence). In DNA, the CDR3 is TGTGCCAGTAGCGAGTTAGGACAGGGGGATCAGCCCCAGCATTTT. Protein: CASSELGQGDQPQHF. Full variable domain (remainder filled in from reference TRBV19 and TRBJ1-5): DGGITQSPKYLFRKEGQNVTLSCEQNLNHDAMYWYRQDPGQGLRLIYYSQIVNDFQKGDIAEGYSVSREKKESFPLTVTSAQKNPTAFYLCASSELGQGDQPQHFGDGTRLSIL.

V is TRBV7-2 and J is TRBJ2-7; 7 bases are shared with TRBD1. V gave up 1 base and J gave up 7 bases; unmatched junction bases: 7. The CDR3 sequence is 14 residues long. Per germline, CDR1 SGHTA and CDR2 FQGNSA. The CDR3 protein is CASSLVGTVQEQYF. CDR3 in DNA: TGTGCCAGCAGCTTAGTTGGGACAGTTCAGGAGCAGTACTTC.

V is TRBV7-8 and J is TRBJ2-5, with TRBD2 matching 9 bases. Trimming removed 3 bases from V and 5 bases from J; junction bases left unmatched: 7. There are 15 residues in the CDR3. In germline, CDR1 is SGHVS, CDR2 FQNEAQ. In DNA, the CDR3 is TGTGCCAGCAGCTTCGGCGGGGGGGCCCACGAGACCCAGTACTTC. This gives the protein CASSFGGGAHETQYF.

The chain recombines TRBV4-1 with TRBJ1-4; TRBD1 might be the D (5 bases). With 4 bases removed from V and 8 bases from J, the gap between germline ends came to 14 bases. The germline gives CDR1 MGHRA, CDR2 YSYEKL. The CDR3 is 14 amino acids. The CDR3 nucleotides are TGCGCCAGCAGCCTTGATTCGGGGGTGGAAAAACTGTTTTTT. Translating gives CASSLDSGVEKLFF.

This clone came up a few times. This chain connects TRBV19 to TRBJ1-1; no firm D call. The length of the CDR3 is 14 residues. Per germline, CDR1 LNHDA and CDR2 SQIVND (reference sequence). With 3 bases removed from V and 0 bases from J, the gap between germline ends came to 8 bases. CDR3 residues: CASSIGRLNTEAFF. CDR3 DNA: TGTGCCAGTAGTATCGGACGTCTGAACACTGAAGCTTTCTTT.

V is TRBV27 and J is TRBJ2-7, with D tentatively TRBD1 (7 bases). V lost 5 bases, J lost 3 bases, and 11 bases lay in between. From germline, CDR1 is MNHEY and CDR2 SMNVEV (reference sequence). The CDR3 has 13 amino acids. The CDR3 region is CASSRQGGYEQYF. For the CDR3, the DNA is TGTGCCAGCAGTCGACAGGGAGGCTACGAGCAGTACTTC.

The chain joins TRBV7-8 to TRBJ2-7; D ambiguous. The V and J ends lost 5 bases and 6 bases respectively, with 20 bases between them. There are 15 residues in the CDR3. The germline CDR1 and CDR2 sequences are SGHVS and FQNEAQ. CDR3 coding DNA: TGTGCCAGCAGCCCCGTATCCCATCCGACCCCCGAGCAGTACTTC. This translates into CASSPVSHPTPEQYF.

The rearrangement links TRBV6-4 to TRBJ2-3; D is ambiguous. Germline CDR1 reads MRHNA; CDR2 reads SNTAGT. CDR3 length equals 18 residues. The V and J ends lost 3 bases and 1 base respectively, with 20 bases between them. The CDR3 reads CASSDFLEEGWGTDTQYF. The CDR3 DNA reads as TGTGCCAGCAGTGATTTTCTTGAGGAAGGTTGGGGCACAGATACGCAGTATTTT.

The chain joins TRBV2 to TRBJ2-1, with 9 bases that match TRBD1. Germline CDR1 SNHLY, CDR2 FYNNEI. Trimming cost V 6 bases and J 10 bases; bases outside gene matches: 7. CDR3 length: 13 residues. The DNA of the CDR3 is TGTGCCAGCAGCGGGACAGGGCAGAGGGAGCAGTTCTTC. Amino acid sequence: CASSGTGQREQFF.

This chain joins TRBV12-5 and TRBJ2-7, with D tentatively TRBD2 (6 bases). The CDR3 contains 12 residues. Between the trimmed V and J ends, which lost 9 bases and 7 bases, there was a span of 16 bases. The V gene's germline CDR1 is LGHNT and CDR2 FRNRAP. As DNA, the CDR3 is TGTGCTAGCGGGAGTCACTACGAGGAGCAGTACTTC. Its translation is CASGSHYEEQYF.

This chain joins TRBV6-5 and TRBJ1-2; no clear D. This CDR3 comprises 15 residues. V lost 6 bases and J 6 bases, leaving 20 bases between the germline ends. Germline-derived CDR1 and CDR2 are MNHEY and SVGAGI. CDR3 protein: CASRRPADDGDGYTF. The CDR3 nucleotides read TGTGCCAGCAGAAGGCCAGCGGACGATGGAGATGGCTACACCTTC.

The CDR3 DNA follows: TGCGCCAGCAGCCAGAGGACAGCCTACGAGCAGTACTTC. Protein product: CASSQRTAYEQYF. The genes are TRBV4-3 and TRBJ2-7; a weak D match, TRBD1 (6 bases). This CDR3 has 13 residues. CDR1 LGHNA and CDR2 YSLEER come from the germline V gene. The V end lost 3 bases, the J end lost 2 bases, and 8 bases lay between the germline ends.

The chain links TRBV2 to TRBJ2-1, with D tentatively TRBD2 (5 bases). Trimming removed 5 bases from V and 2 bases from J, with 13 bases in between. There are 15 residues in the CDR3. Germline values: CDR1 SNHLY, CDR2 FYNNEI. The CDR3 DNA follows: TGTGCCAGCAGTTTCTGGACTGAAACCTACAATGAGCAGTTCTTC. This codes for CASSFWTETYNEQFF.

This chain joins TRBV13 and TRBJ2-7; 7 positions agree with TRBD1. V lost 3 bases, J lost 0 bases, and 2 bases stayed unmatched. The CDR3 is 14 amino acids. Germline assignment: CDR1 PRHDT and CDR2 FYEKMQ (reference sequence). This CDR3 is CASSLGQSSYEQYF. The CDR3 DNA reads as TGTGCCAGCAGCTTGGGACAGAGCTCCTACGAGCAGTACTTC. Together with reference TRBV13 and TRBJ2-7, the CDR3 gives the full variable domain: AAGVIQSPRHLIKEKRETATLKCYPIPRHDTVYWYQQGPGQDPQFLISFYEKMQSDKGSIPDRFSAQQFSDYHSELNMSSLELGDSALYFCASSLGQSSYEQYFGPGTRLTVT.

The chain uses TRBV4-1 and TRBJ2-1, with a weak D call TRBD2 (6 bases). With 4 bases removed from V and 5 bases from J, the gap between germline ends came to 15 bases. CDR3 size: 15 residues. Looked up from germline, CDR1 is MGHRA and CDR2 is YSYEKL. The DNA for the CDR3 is TGCGCCAGCAGCCTGGAAGGTGGGGGGAACAATGAGCAGTTCTTC. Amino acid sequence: CASSLEGGGNNEQFF.

CDR3 DNA: TGTGCCAGTAGTTTCTTTCCCGGGACAGCCTACGAGCAGTACTTC. Its translation: CASSFFPGTAYEQYF. This chain links TRBV19 with TRBJ2-7; the match to TRBD1 covers 7 bases. J gave up 2 bases and V 5 bases, and 9 bases lay outside the gene matches. Germline V lookup: CDR1 LNHDA, CDR2 SQIVND (reference sequence). This CDR3 spans 15 amino acids.

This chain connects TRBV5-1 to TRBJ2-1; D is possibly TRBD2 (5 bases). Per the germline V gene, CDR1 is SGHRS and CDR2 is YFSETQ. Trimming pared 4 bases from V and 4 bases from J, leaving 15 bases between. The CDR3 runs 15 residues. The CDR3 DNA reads TGCGCCAGCAGCCCGGGGTCGTCCCCATACAATGAGCAGTTCTTC. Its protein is CASSPGSSPYNEQFF.